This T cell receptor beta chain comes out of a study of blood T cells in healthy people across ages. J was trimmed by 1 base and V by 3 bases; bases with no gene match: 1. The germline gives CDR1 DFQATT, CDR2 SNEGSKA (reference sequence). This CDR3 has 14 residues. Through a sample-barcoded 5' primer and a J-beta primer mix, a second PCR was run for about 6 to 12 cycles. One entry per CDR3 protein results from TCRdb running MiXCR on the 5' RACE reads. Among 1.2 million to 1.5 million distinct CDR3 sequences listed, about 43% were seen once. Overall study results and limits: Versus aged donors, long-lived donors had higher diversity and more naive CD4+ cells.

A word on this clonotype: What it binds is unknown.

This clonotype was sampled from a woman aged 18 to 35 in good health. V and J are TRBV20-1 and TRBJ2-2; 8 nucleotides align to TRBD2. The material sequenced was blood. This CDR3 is CSARRGVNTGELFF. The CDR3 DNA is TGCAGTGCTAGGCGGGGGGTGAACACCGGGGAGCTGTTTTTT.